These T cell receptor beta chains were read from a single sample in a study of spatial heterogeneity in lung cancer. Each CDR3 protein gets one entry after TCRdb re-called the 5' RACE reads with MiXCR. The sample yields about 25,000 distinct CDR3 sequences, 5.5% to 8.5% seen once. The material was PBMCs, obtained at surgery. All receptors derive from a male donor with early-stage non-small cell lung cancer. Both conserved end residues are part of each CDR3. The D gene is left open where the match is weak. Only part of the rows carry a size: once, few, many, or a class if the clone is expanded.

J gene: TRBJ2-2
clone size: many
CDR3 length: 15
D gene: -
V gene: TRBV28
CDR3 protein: CASSLYRVNTGELFF
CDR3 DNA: TGTGCCAGCAGTTTATACAGGGTGAACACCGGGGAGCTGTTTTTT

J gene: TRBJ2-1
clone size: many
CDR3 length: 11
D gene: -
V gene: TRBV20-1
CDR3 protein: CSASAFGEQFF
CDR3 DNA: TGCAGTGCCAGTGCCTTCGGTGAGCAGTTCTTC

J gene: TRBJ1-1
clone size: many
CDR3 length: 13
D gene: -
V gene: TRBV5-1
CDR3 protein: CASHRGGGTEAFF
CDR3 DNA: TGCGCCAGCCATCGAGGGGGAGGAACTGAAGCTTTCTTT

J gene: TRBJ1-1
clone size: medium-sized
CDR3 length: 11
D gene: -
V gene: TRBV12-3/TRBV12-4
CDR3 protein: CASSLAREAFF
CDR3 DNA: TGTGCCAGCAGTTTGGCTAGGGAGGCTTTCTTT

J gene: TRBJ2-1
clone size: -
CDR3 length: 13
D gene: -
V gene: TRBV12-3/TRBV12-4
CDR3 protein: CASSFRTEVGQFF
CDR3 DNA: TGTGCCAGCAGTTTCCGTACTGAAGTGGGGCAGTTCTTC

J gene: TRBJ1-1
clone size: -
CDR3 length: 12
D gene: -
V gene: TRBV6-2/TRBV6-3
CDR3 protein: CASSYDVAEAFF
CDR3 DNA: TGTGCCAGCAGTTACGACGTAGCTGAAGCTTTCTTT

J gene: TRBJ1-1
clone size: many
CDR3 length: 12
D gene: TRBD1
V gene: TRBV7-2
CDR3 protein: CASSFGQAEAFF
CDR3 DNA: TGTGCCAGCAGCTTTGGACAGGCTGAAGCTTTCTTT

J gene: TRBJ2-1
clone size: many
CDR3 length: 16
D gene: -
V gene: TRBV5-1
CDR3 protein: CASSPPAGGIYNEQFF
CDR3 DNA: TGCGCCAGCAGCCCCCCTGCGGGCGGGATCTACAATGAGCAGTTCTTC

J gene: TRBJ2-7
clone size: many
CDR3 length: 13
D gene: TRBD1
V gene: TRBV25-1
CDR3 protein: CASTRTGDGEQYF
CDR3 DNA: TGTGCCAGCACTAGGACAGGGGATGGCGAGCAGTACTTC

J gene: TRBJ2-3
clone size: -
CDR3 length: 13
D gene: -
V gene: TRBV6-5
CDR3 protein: CASSNRRTDTQYF
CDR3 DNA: TGTGCCAGCAGTAACAGACGCACAGATACGCAGTATTTT

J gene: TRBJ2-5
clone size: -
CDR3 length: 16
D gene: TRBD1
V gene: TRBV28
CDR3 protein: CASSLDRGRDRETQYF
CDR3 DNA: TGTGCCAGCAGTCTAGACAGGGGGCGAGACAGGGAGACCCAGTACTTC

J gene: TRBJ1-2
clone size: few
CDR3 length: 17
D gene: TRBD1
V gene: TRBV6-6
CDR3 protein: CASSSSRDSPANYGYTF
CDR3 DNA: TGTGCCAGCAGTTCCTCACGGGACAGTCCCGCTAACTATGGCTACACCTTC

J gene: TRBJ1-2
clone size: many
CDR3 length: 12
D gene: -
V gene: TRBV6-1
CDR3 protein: CASQTDLFGYTF
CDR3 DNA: TGTGCCAGCCAGACAGACCTGTTTGGCTACACCTTC

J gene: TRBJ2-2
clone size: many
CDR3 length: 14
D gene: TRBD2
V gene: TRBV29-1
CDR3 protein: CSAREAGGTGELFF
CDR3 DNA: TGCAGCGCCCGGGAGGCGGGCGGCACCGGGGAGCTGTTTTTT

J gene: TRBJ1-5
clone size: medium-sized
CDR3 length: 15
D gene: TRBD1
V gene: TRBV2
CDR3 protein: CASSEWGTGNQPQHF
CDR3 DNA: TGTGCCAGCAGTGAATGGGGGACAGGCAATCAGCCCCAGCATTTT

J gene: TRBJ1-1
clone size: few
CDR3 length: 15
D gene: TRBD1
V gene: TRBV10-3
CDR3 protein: CAISATGTGKTEAFF
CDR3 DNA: TGTGCCATCAGTGCAACGGGGACAGGGAAAACCGAAGCTTTCTTT

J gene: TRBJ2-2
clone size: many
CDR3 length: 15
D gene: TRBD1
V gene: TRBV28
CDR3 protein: CASSITGANTGELFF
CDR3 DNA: TGTGCCAGCAGCATAACAGGGGCCAACACCGGGGAGCTGTTTTTT

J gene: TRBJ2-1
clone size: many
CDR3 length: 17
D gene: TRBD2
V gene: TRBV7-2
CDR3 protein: CASSLVVTSRGVNEQFF
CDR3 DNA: TGTGCCAGCAGCTTAGTAGTGACTAGCCGGGGGGTAAATGAGCAGTTCTTC

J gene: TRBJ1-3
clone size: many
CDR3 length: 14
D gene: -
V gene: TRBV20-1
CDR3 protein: CSALQEYSGNTIYF
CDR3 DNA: TGCAGTGCTCTCCAGGAGTACTCTGGAAACACCATATATTTT

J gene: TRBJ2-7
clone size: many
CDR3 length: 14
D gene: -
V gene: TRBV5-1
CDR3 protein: CASSSTGLDYEQYF
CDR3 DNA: TGCGCCAGCAGCTCTACAGGGCTAGACTACGAGCAGTACTTC

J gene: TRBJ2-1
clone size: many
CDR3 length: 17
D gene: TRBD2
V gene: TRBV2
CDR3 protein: CASLGTSGRRSYNEQFF
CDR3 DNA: TGTGCCAGCCTAGGGACTAGCGGGAGAAGATCCTACAATGAGCAGTTCTTC

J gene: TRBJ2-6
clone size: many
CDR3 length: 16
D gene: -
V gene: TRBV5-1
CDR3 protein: CASSSGGGSGANVLTF
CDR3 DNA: TGCGCCAGCAGCTCCGGAGGGGGCTCTGGGGCCAACGTCCTGACTTTC

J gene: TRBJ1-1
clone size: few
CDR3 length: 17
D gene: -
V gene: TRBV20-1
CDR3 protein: CSARDRHTEAFFTEAFF
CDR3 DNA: TGCAGTGCTAGAGACAGACACACTGAAGCTTTCTTCACTGAAGCTTTCTTT

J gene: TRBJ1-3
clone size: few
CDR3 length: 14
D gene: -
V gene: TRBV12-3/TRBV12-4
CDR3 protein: CASSITATGNTIYF
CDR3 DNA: TGTGCCAGCAGTATCACAGCGACTGGAAACACCATATATTTT

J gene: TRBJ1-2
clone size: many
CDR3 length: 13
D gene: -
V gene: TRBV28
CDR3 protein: CASSWDTNYGYTF
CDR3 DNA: TGTGCCAGCAGTTGGGACACTAACTATGGCTACACCTTC

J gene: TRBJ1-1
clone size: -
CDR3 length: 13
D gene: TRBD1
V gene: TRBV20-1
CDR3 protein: CSASSDRGTEAFF
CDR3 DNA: TGCAGTGCTAGTTCGGACAGGGGGACTGAAGCTTTCTTT

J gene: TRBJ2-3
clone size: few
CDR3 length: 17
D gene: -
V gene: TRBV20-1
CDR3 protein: CSARSPEWGLTTDTQYF
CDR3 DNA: TGCAGTGCTAGGAGCCCCGAGTGGGGACTTACCACAGATACGCAGTATTTT

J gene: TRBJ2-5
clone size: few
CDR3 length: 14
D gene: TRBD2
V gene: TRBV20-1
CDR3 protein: CSARDIGRGETQYF
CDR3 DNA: TGCAGTGCTAGAGATATAGGGAGGGGAGAGACCCAGTACTTC

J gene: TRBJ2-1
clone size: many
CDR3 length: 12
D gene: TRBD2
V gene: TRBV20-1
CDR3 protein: CSASKRECEQFF
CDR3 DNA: TGCAGTGCTAGTAAGCGGGAGTGTGAGCAGTTCTTC

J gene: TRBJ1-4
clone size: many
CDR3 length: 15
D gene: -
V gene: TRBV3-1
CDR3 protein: CASSQDGSTNEKLFF
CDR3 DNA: TGTGCCAGCAGCCAAGATGGGTCAACTAATGAAAAACTGTTTTTT

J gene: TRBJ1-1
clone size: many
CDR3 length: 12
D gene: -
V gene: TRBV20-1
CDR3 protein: CSAQGYDTEAFF
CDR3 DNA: TGCAGTGCACAGGGTTACGACACTGAAGCTTTCTTT

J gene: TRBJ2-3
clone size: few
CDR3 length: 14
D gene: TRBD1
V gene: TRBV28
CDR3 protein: CASSSTGRADTQYF
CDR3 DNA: TGTGCCAGCAGTTCGACAGGGCGAGCGGATACGCAGTATTTT